These 22 T cell receptor beta chains share one sample of origin, sequenced in a study of technical replicates of blood from four donors. Profiling relied on immunoSEQ multiplex PCR, and the TCRdb table lists in-frame clones only, not all of them. The sample has some 80,000 clones, around nine tenths seen once; the top ten hold about 0.23%. Sequencing input: T cells isolated from PBMCs. The receptors originated from a human donor in good health.

The chain couples TRBV2 to TRBJ2-3, with 7 bases matching TRBD2. Germline CDR1 SNHLY, CDR2 FYNNEI. V lost 5 bases to trimming and J lost 3 bases; unmatched junction nucleotides: 2. The CDR3 is made up of 13 amino acids. The CDR3 loop is CASSWGGTDTQYF. DNA of the CDR3: TGTGCCAGCAGTTGGGGGGGTACAGATACGCAGTATTTT.

The chain combines TRBV21-1 with TRBJ1-2; the listed D gene, TRBD1, was not tested against the DNA. TRBV21-1 is deemed a pseudogene. The CDR3 is made up of 21 amino acids. CDR3 bases: TGTGCCAGCAGCAAAGCGCTTTATCTAAAGTACCCTACAGGGGCCCTTTTTGGCTACACCTTC. Its translation: CASSKALYLKYPTGALFGYTF.

The chain employs TRBV19 and TRBJ1-1; TRBD1 agrees at 7 bases. The CDR3 is 13 amino acids. Losses at the gene ends were 9 bases for V and 2 bases for J; bases not matched to a gene: 6. In germline, CDR1 is LNHDA, CDR2 SQIVND (reference sequence). The CDR3 here is CASRDRLNTEAFF. For the CDR3, the DNA is TGTGCCAGCCGGGACAGACTAAACACTGAAGCTTTCTTT.

This chain joins TRBV2 and TRBJ1-2, with D unresolved. CDR3 length equals 16 residues. CDR1 and CDR2 (germline): SNHLY, FYNNEI. Trimming took 5 bases from V and 3 from J, leaving 19 bases between them. The CDR3 region has the DNA TGTGCCAGCAGTAAAACCGGGAGTCAGGATCACTATGGCTACACCTTC. Protein product: CASSKTGSQDHYGYTF. Full variable domain (outside the CDR3, taken from reference TRBV2 and TRBJ1-2): EPEVTQTPSHQVTQMGQEVILRCVPISNHLYFYWYRQILGQKVEFLVSFYNNEISEKSEIFDDQFSVERPDGSNFTLKIRSTKLEDSAMYFCASSKTGSQDHYGYTFGSGTRLTVV.

This chain connects TRBV4-1 to TRBJ1-1; weak D call: TRBD1 (6 bases). Trimming removed 6 bases at V and 1 base at J, with 18 bases between. Germline V gene data show CDR1 as MGHRA and CDR2 as YSYEKL. This CDR3 comprises 16 residues. As DNA, the CDR3 is TGCGCCAGCAGGTACCACCCACAGGGCGCGAACACTGAAGCTTTCTTT. Its translation is CASRYHPQGANTEAFF.

This chain connects TRBV5-4 to TRBJ1-4; TRBD1 matches at 11 bases. The CDR3 contains 15 residues. Germline V gives CDR1 SGHNT, CDR2 YYREEE (reference sequence). V lost 3 bases to trimming and J lost 5 bases; unmatched junction nucleotides: 3. The chain's CDR3 is CASSWDRGGNEKLFF. In DNA form, the CDR3 reads TGTGCCAGCAGCTGGGACAGGGGGGGGAATGAAAAACTGTTTTTT.

CDR3 DNA: TGTGCCAGCAGTTTGCTAGCGGGAGACGAGCAGTACTTC. Translating gives CASSLLAGDEQYF. V usage is TRBV28 and J usage is TRBJ2-7, with 10 bases that match TRBD2. The CDR3 consists of 13 residues. V dropped 3 bases and J dropped 5; count of bases not matched to a gene: 1. In germline, CDR1 is MDHEN, CDR2 SYDVKM.

The chain employs TRBV30 and TRBJ1-6, with TRBD1 matching over 7 bases. V was pared by 5 bases and J by 6 bases, with 4 bases of the junction left unmatched. The germline CDR1 and CDR2 sequences are GTSNPN and SVGIG (reference sequence). CDR3 size: 13 residues. The CDR3 is CAWAGQTNSPLHF. DNA for the CDR3: TGTGCCTGGGCGGGACAGACTAATTCACCCCTCCACTTT. Full variable domain (rest looked up from reference TRBV30 and TRBJ1-6): SQTIHQWPATLVQPVGSPLSLECTVEGTSNPNLYWYRQAAGRGLQLLFYSVGIGQISSEVPQNLSASRPQDRQFILSSKKLLLSDSGFYLCAWAGQTNSPLHFGNGTRLTVT.

In DNA, the CDR3 is TGCGCCAGCAGCCAAGCAGGGGCAGGATACAATGAGCAGTTCTTC. This gives the protein CASSQAGAGYNEQFF. J is TRBJ2-1 and V is TRBV4-1, with TRBD1 as a possible D gene (6 bases). The V end lost 1 base, the J end lost 4 bases, and 11 bases lay between the germline ends. Germline-derived CDR1 and CDR2 are MGHRA and YSYEKL. The CDR3 totals 15 residues.

This clone turned up a few times. This chain connects TRBV9 to TRBJ1-3, with no clear D. This CDR3 region has 14 residues. Trimming shortened V by 4 bases and J by 4 bases, and 12 bases separated the two germline ends. Germline V lookup: CDR1 SGDLS, CDR2 YYNGEE. The CDR3 nucleotides are TGTGCCAGCAGCCCCAGGATACAGGGAAACACCATATATTTT. Its translation: CASSPRIQGNTIYF.

The genes are TRBV5-1 and TRBJ2-1; TRBD2 agrees at 13 bases. Germline values: CDR1 SGHRS, CDR2 YFSETQ. With 5 bases clipped from V and 9 bases from J, the junction kept 2 bases outside the gene matches. This CDR3 spans 13 amino acids. The CDR3 sequence: CASRLAGGGEQFF. The CDR3 DNA reads TGCGCCAGCAGACTAGCGGGAGGGGGTGAGCAGTTCTTC.

This clone was recorded once. The J gene is TRBJ1-5, the V gene TRBV7-8; possible D gene TRBD1, 5 bases. With 2 bases removed from V and 9 bases from J, the gap between germline ends came to 8 bases. Germline V lookup: CDR1 SGHVS, CDR2 FQNEAQ. CDR3 size: 12 residues. The CDR3 spells CASSLWGVPQHF. The CDR3 DNA follows: TGTGCCAGCAGCTTATGGGGGGTGCCCCAGCATTTT. Drawing the rest from reference TRBV7-8 and TRBJ1-5, the complete variable domain is GAGVSQSPRYKVAKRGQDVALRCDPISGHVSLFWYQQALGQGPEFLTYFQNEAQLDKSGLPSDRFFAERPEGSVSTLKIQRTQQEDSAVYLCASSLWGVPQHFGDGTRLSIL.

The CDR3: CASSLQGKEYF. In DNA form, the CDR3 reads TGTGCCAGCAGCCTACAGGGTAAGGAGTACTTC. This chain connects TRBV5-4 to TRBJ2-7, with D perhaps TRBD1 (6 bases). The CDR3 sequence is 11 residues long. Germline-derived CDR1 and CDR2 are SGHNT and YYREEE (reference sequence). With 4 bases removed from V and 11 bases from J, the gap between germline ends came to 13 bases.

The chain joins TRBV5-1 to TRBJ2-7; weak D call: TRBD2 (6 bases). This CDR3 contains 14 residues. Trimming shortened V by 0 bases and J by 2 bases, and 9 bases separated the two germline ends. CDR1 is SGHRS, CDR2 YFSETQ, per germline. CDR3 in DNA: TGCGCCAGCAGCTTGGGCGGGGTCCCCTACGAGCAGTACTTC. Protein: CASSLGGVPYEQYF. The full variable domain, with the rest looked up from reference TRBV5-1 and TRBJ2-7, is KAGVTQTPRYLIKTRGQQVTLSCSPISGHRSVSWYQQTPGQGLQFLFEYFSETQRNKGNFPGRFSGRQFSNSRSEMNVSTLELGDSALYLCASSLGGVPYEQYFGPGTRLTVT.

The chain has TRBV7-8 and TRBJ2-3; TRBD1 aligns across 9 bases. The CDR3 sequence is 15 residues long. The V and J ends lost 4 bases and 2 bases, in that order; junction bases with no gene match: 4. Germline CDR1 reads SGHVS; CDR2 reads FQNEAQ. The CDR3, as DNA: TGTGCCAGCAGCTCCCGGGACAGGGACACAGATACGCAGTATTTT. This encodes CASSSRDRDTDTQYF.

The chain has TRBV5-6 and TRBJ2-3; 8 bases line up with TRBD2. Germline V lookup: CDR1 SGHDT, CDR2 YYEEEE. This CDR3 has 16 amino acids. Trimming removed 0 bases from V and 1 base from J; junction bases left unmatched: 4. CDR3 residues: CASSLANGGGTDTQYF. CDR3 nucleotide sequence: TGTGCCAGCAGCTTGGCCAACGGGGGGGGCACAGATACGCAGTATTTT.

The chain has TRBV6-5 and TRBJ1-2; 8 bases are a match to TRBD1. The CDR3 is 15 amino acids. The ends lost 6 bases at V and 5 bases at J; junction bases unmatched: 11. Germline V lookup: CDR1 MNHEY, CDR2 SVGAGI. DNA for the CDR3: TGTGCCAGCAGCCCTTCTAGGAGGACAGGGTATGGCTACACCTTC. Protein sequence: CASSPSRRTGYGYTF.

The rearrangement joins TRBV28 to TRBJ2-7; unclear D gene. The CDR3 consists of 16 residues. Trimming removed 4 bases at V and 1 base at J, with 17 bases between. Germline assignment: CDR1 MDHEN and CDR2 SYDVKM. CDR3: CASSYFDFGVSYEQYF. As DNA, the CDR3 is TGTGCCAGCAGTTATTTTGATTTTGGAGTTTCCTACGAGCAGTACTTC.

V is TRBV28 and J is TRBJ2-7; 7 bases map to TRBD1. The CDR3 has 13 amino acids. Germline V gene sequence: CDR1 MDHEN, CDR2 SYDVKM. The V segment lost 7 bases and the J segment 2 bases; nucleotides outside the gene matches: 5. CDR3 region: CASKGGQTYEQYF. The CDR3 nucleotides read TGTGCCAGCAAAGGGGGACAGACCTACGAGCAGTACTTC.

The genes are TRBV28 and TRBJ2-7; the match to TRBD1 covers 7 bases. Germline loops: CDR1 MDHEN, CDR2 SYDVKM. This CDR3 contains 15 residues. The ends lost 4 bases at V and 0 bases at J; junction bases unmatched: 6. The CDR3 sequence: CASSSTGTVSYEQYF. CDR3 DNA: TGTGCCAGCAGTTCGACCGGGACAGTCTCCTACGAGCAGTACTTC.

The chain has TRBV7-2 and TRBJ1-6; 7 bases agree with TRBD1. Germline CDR1 is SGHTA and CDR2 is FQGNSA. J lost 11 bases, V lost 4 bases, and 11 bases had no gene match. The length of the CDR3 is 15 residues. CDR3 bases: TGTGCCAGCAGCTCGGGACAGCGCCAATCGACACCCCTCCACTTT. Residues: CASSSGQRQSTPLHF.

The chain combines TRBV28 with TRBJ1-5, with 7 bases that match TRBD1. The CDR3 loop spans 16 amino acids. The V and J ends lost 7 bases and 0 bases, in that order; junction bases with no gene match: 9. In germline, CDR1 is MDHEN, CDR2 SYDVKM. The CDR3 spells CASTMKQGYSNQPQHF. CDR3 sequence (DNA): TGTGCCAGCACCATGAAACAGGGGTATAGCAATCAGCCCCAGCATTTT.